This T cell receptor beta chain was observed in a study of blood T cell repertoires in COVID-19. At the level of the study: The origin of the acute and convalescent COVID-19 samples was the United States, Italy and Spain. From T cells, B-cell-depleted T cells, or PBMCs came the material, which was cDNA or gDNA.

Per the study methods: Estimation of nucleated cell counts was performed using reference gene primer amplification. Some clones are missing from TCRdb's copy, which holds only in-frame ones; the method was immunoSEQ multiplex PCR. The DNA gave D and trimming, while V, J and clone size come from that table. The sample records over 130,000 clones, 80% to 90% being singletons. The CDR3 has 17 residues. Germline V lookup: CDR1 KGHDR, CDR2 SFDVKD. Trimming removed 2 bases from V and 8 bases from J, with 20 bases in between. The TCR comes from a man between 60 and 70 years old with active or convalescent COVID-19. Sequencing was carried out using peripheral blood. V is TRBV24-1 and J is TRBJ1-4; D is uncertain. In DNA form, the CDR3 reads TGTGCCACCAGTGATTCGACTGGGCCGACACGGGAAGAAAAACTGTTTTTT. It codes for CATSDSTGPTREEKLFF.